The clone carrying this T cell receptor (beta chain) was counted between two and nine times. The sample belongs to a study of molecular identifiers for immune sequencing clone quantification. From germline, CDR1 is SGHAT and CDR2 FQNNGV. V gave up 4 bases and J gave up 8 bases, with 15 bases separating them. CDR3 length: 14 amino acids. TCRdb passed the PCR reads through MiXCR, listing each CDR3 protein once. The table has about half a million distinct CDR3 sequences, 25% seen once. The sequenced sample was naive CD8+ T cells from blood, with Jurkat cell RNA spiked in. Subset given: FACS-sorted CD8+CD4-CCR7+CD45RA+ naive T cells. The receptor comes from a human donor in good health. Some libraries in this study had Jurkat cell RNA spiked in. The J gene is TRBJ2-1, the V gene TRBV11-2; TRBD2 is a possible D gene (6 bases). The CDR3 loop is CASSWGVGSDEQFF. In DNA form, the CDR3 reads TGTGCCAGCAGCTGGGGGGTAGGTTCCGATGAGCAGTTCTTC.